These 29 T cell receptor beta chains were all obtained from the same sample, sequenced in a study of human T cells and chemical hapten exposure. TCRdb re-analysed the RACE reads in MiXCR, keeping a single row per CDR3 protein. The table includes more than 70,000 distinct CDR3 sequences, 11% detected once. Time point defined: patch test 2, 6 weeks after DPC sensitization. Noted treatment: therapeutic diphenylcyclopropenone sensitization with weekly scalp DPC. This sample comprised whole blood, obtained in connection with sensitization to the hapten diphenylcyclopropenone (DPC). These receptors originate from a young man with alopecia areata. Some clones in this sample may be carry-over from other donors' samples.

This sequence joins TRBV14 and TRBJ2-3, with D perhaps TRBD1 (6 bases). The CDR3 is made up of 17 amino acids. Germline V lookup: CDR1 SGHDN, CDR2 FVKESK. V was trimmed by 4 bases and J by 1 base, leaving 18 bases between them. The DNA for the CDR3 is TGTGCCAGCAGCCTAATCACCGGGACAAAGGGCACAGATACGCAGTATTTT. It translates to CASSLITGTKGTDTQYF.

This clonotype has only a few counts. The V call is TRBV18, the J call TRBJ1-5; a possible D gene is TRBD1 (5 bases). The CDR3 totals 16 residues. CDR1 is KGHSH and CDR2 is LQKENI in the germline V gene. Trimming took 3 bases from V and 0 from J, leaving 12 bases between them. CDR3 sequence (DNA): TGTGCCAGCTCACCCCCCGGGGGGAATAGCAATCAGCCCCAGCATTTT. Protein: CASSPPGGNSNQPQHF.

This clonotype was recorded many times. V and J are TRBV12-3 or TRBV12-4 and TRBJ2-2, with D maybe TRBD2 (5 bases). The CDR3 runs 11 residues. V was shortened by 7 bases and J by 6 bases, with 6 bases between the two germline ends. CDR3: CASMRAGELFF. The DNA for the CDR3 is TGTGCCAGCATGCGGGCCGGGGAGCTGTTTTTT.

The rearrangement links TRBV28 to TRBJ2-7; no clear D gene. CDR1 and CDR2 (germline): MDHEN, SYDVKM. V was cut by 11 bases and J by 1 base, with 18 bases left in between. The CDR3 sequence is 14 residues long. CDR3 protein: CASQGPGKSYEQYF. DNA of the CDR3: TGTGCCTCCCAAGGACCCGGTAAATCCTACGAGCAGTACTTC.

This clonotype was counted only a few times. This CDR3 reads CASSVEEGTEAFF. The CDR3, as DNA: TGTGCCAGCAGCGTCGAGGAGGGCACTGAAGCTTTCTTT. V usage is TRBV9 and J usage is TRBJ1-1, with D hard to call. The germline V gene encodes CDR1 SGDLS and CDR2 YYNGEE. With 2 bases removed from V and 4 bases from J, the gap between germline ends came to 9 bases. This CDR3 is built from 13 residues.

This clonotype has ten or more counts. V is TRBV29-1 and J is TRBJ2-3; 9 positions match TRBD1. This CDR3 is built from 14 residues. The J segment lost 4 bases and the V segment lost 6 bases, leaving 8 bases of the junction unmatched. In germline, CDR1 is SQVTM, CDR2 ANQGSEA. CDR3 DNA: TGCAGCGTACACCGGGACAGGGCTGCAGATACGCAGTATTTT. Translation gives CSVHRDRAADTQYF.

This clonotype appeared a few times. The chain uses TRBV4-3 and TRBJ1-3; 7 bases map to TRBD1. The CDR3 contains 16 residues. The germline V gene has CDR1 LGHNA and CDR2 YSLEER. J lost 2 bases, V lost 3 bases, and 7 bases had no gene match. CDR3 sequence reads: CASSQDTGVAGNTIYF. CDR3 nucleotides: TGCGCCAGCAGCCAGGATACAGGGGTCGCTGGAAACACCATATATTTT.

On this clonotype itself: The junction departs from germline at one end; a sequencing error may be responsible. The CDR3 coding sequence is TGTGCCAGCAGTAAAGCGGGGGAATTAGGTACGCAGTATTTT. Translation gives CASSKAGELGTQYF. The chain combines TRBV2 with TRBJ2-3; TRBD2 aligns across 8 bases. This CDR3 is built from 14 residues. Germline CDR1 is SNHLY and CDR2 is FYNNEI.

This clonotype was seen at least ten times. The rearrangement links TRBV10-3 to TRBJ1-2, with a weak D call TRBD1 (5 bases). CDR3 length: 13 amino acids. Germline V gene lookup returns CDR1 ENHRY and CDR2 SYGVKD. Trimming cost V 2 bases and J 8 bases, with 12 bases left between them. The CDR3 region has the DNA TGTGCCATCAGTGAGGCCAGGGAGCAAGGCTACACCTTC. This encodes CAISEAREQGYTF.

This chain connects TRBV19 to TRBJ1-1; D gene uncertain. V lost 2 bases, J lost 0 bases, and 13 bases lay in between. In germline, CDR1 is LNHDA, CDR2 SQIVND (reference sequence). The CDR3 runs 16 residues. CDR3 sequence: CASSISGPTMNTEAFF. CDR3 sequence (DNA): TGTGCCAGTAGTATATCTGGGCCTACTATGAACACTGAAGCTTTCTTT.

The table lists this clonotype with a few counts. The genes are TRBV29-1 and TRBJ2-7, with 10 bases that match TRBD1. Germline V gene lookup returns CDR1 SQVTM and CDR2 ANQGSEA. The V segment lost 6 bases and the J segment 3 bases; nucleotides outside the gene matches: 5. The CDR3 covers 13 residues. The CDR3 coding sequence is TGCAGCGTAGGGGACAGGGGATTCTACGAGCAGTACTTC. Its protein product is CSVGDRGFYEQYF.

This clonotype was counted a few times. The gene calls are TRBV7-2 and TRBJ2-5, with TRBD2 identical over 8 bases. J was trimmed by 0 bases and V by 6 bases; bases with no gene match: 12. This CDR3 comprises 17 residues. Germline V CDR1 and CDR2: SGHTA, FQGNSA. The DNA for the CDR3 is TGTGCCAGCAGGCCCCGGGGGGGTTTTAAGTACCAAGAGACCCAGTACTTC. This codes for CASRPRGGFKYQETQYF.

In DNA form, the CDR3 reads TGCAGCGTGGTTCTGAGTACTGAAGCTTTCTTT. Its translation is CSVVLSTEAFF. This sequence joins TRBV29-1 and TRBJ1-1; D gene unclear. The ends were cut back, 6 bases at V and 5 bases at J, with 10 bases in the middle. Per the germline V gene, CDR1 is SQVTM and CDR2 is ANQGSEA. This CDR3 is built from 11 residues.

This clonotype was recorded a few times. The CDR3 here is CASSSGLAGPYNEQFF. As DNA, the CDR3 is TGTGCCAGCAGCAGCGGACTAGCGGGACCTTACAATGAGCAGTTCTTC. The J gene is TRBJ2-1, the V gene TRBV11-2; 12 bases agree with TRBD2. Germline lookup yields CDR1 SGHAT and CDR2 FQNNGV. This CDR3 has 16 amino acids. V gave up 5 bases and J gave up 4 bases; unmatched junction bases: 6.

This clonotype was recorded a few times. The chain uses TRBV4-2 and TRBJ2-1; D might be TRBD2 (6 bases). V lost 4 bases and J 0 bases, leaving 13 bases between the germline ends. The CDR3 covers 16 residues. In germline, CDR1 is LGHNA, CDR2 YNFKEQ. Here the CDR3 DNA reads TGTGCCAGCAGCCGGGAAGACGGGAGCTCCTACAATGAGCAGTTCTTC. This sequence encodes CASSREDGSSYNEQFF.

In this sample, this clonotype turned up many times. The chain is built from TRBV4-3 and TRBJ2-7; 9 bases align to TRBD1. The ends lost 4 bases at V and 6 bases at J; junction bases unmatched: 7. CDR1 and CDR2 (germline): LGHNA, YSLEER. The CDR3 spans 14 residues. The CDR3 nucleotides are TGCGCCAGCAGCCTTAGACAGGGGGAACGCGAGCAGTACTTC. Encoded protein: CASSLRQGEREQYF.

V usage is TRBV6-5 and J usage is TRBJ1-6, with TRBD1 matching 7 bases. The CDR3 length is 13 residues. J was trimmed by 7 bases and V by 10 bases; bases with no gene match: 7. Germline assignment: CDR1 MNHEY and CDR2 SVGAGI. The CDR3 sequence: CATNRGKNSPLHF. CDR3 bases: TGTGCCACCAACAGGGGAAAAAATTCACCCCTCCACTTT.

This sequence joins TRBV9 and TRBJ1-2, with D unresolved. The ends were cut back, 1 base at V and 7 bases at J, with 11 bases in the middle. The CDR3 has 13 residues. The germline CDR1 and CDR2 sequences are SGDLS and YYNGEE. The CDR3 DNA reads TGTGCCAGCAGCGTAAGGGCGCAATCTGGCTACACCTTC. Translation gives CASSVRAQSGYTF.

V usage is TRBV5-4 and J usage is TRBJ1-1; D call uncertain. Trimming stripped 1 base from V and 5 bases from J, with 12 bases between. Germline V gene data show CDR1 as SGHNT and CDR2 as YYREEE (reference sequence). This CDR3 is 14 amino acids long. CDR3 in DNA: TGTGCCAGCAGCTTGTTGTCGGAGCGGACTGAAGCTTTCTTT. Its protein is CASSLLSERTEAFF.

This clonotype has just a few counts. The DNA of the CDR3 is TGTGCCAGCAGCTTAGAGGGGATCACTGAAGCTTTCTTT. Amino acid sequence: CASSLEGITEAFF. The chain uses TRBV7-3 and TRBJ1-1; D might be TRBD1 (5 bases). Trimming cost V 2 bases and J 4 bases, with 8 bases left between them. Germline CDR1 is SGHTA and CDR2 is FQGTGA. The CDR3 contains 13 residues. Variable domain in full (rest from reference TRBV7-3 and TRBJ1-1): GAGVSQTPSNKVTEKGKYVELRCDPISGHTALYWYRQSLGQGPEFLIYFQGTGAADDSGLPNDRFFAVRPEGSVSTLKIQRTERGDSAVYLCASSLEGITEAFFGQGTRLTVV.

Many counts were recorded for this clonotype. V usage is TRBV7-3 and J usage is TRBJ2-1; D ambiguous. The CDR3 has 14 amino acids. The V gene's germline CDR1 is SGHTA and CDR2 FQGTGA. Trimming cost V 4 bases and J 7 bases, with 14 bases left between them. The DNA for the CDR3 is TGTGCCAGCAGCTCGAGTGGATCGGGTAATGAGCAGTTCTTC. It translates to CASSSSGSGNEQFF. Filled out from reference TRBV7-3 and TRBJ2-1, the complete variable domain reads GAGVSQTPSNKVTEKGKYVELRCDPISGHTALYWYRQSLGQGPEFLIYFQGTGAADDSGLPNDRFFAVRPEGSVSTLKIQRTERGDSAVYLCASSSSGSGNEQFFGPGTRLTVL.

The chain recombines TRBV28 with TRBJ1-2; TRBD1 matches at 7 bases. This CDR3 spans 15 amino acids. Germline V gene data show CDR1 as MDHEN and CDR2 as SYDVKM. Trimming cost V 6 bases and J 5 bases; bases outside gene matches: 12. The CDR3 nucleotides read TGTGCCAGCAGGACAGGGCCCTTCCCGCCATATGGCTACACCTTC. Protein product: CASRTGPFPPYGYTF.

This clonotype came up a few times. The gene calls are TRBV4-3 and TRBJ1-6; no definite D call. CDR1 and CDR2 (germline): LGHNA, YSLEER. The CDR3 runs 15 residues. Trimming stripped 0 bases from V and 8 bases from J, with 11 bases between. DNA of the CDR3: TGCGCCAGCAGCCAAGATGGGCAGGAATATTCACCCCTCCACTTT. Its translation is CASSQDGQEYSPLHF.

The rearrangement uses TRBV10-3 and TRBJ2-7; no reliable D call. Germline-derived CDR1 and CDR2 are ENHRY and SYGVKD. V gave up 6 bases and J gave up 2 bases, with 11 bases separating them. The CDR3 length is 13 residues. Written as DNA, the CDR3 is TGTGCCATCAGGGCGGACCGCACCTACGAGCAGTACTTC. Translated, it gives CAIRADRTYEQYF.

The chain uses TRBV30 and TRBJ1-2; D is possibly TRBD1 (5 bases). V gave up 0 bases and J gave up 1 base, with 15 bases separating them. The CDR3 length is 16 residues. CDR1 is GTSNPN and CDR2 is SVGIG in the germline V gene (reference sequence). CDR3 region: CAWSVRHWGGNYGYTF. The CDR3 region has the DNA TGTGCCTGGAGTGTACGGCATTGGGGCGGTAACTATGGCTACACCTTC.

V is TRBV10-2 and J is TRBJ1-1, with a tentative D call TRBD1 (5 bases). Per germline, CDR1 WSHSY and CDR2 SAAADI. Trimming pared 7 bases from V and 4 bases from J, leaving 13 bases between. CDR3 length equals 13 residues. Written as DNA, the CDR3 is TGCGCCAGCAAGGAGGGGCTGAGCACTGAAGCTTTCTTT. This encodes CASKEGLSTEAFF.

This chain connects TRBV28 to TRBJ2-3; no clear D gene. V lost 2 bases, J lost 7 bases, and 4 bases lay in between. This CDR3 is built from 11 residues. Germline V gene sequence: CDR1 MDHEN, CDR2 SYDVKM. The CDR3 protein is CASSLKHTQYF. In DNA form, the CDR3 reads TGTGCCAGCAGTTTAAAGCATACGCAGTATTTT.

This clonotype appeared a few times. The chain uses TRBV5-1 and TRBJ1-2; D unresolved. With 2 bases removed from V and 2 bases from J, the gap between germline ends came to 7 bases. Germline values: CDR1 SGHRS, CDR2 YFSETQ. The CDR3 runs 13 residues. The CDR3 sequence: CASSFGLNYGYTF. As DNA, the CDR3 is TGCGCCAGCAGCTTTGGGCTAAACTATGGCTACACCTTC.

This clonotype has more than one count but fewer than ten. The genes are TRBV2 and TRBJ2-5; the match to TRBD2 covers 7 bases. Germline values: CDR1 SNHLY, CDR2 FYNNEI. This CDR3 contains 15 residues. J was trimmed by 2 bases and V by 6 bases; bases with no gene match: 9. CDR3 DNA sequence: TGTGCCAGCAGACGAGAGCGGGGAGGGCAAGAGACCCAGTACTTC. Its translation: CASRRERGGQETQYF.